Each of the 21 T cell receptor beta chains below was sequenced from the same sample in a study of T cell responses to AZD1222 COVID-19 vaccine. Clones were sequenced by immunoSEQ multiplex PCR, and TCRdb holds only the in-frame ones, with some missing. Of approximately 160,000 clones in the sample, about 93% were seen once. Specimen: peripheral blood, collected on day 0 of AZD1222 vaccination. These receptors originate from an adult in good health.

J is TRBJ2-7 and V is TRBV28, with 8 bases matching TRBD1. The germline V gene encodes CDR1 MDHEN and CDR2 SYDVKM. This CDR3 contains 12 residues. V trimming: 2 bases; J trimming: 13 bases; junction bases outside the gene matches: 7. The CDR3 DNA reads TGTGCCAGCAGTTTAAGGCAGGGGGCAGGTTACTTC. Its translation is CASSLRQGAGYF.

This chain uses TRBV7-6 with TRBJ2-7; D is possibly TRBD1 (6 bases). Trimming removed 1 base from V and 4 bases from J, with 14 bases in between. CDR1 SGHVS and CDR2 FNYEAQ come from the germline V gene. The CDR3 runs to 15 residues. As DNA, the CDR3 is TGTGCCAGCAGCTTAGGGTCAGGGGATGGTTACGAGCAGTACTTC. It codes for CASSLGSGDGYEQYF.

The chain is built from TRBV11-3 and TRBJ2-3; D remains unclear. This CDR3 spans 15 amino acids. In germline, CDR1 is SGHNT, CDR2 YENEEA. Trimming removed 0 bases at V and 2 bases at J, with 9 bases between. The CDR3 reads CASSLEGRTTDTQYF. The CDR3 DNA reads TGTGCCAGCAGCTTAGAGGGCAGAACCACAGATACGCAGTATTTT. The full variable domain, completed using reference TRBV11-3 and TRBJ2-3, is EAGVVQSPRYKIIEKKQPVAFWCNPISGHNTLYWYLQNLGQGPELLIRYENEEAVDDSQLPKDRFSAERLKGVDSTLKIQPAELGDSAVYLCASSLEGRTTDTQYFGPGTRLTVL.

The rearrangement links TRBV27 to TRBJ1-5; no reliable D call. V was shortened by 1 base and J by 0 bases, with 4 bases between the two germline ends. CDR3 size: 14 residues. CDR1 is MNHEY and CDR2 is SMNVEV in the germline V gene (reference sequence). Here the CDR3 reads CASSLLDSNQPQHF. The CDR3 DNA follows: TGTGCCAGCAGTTTATTAGATAGCAATCAGCCCCAGCATTTT.

J is TRBJ2-1 and V is TRBV29-1; D remains unclear. V gave up 7 bases and J gave up 4 bases, with 11 bases separating them. The CDR3 is 12 residues long. Germline CDR1 reads SQVTM; CDR2 reads ANQGSEA. This chain's CDR3 is CSAKVGYNEQFF. Here the CDR3 DNA reads TGCAGCGCCAAGGTGGGGTACAATGAGCAGTTCTTC.

The chain is built from TRBV5-5 and TRBJ2-1; D call uncertain. Germline values: CDR1 SGHKS, CDR2 YYEKEE (reference sequence). This CDR3 contains 14 residues. Deletions cut 5 bases from V and 8 bases from J, with 17 bases between. CDR3 sequence reads: CASSPRIGGHEQFF. CDR3 DNA sequence: TGTGCCAGCAGTCCTAGGATCGGCGGCCATGAGCAGTTCTTC.

The chain combines TRBV30 with TRBJ2-5; 10 nucleotides match TRBD2. The CDR3 consists of 16 residues. V was clipped by 0 bases and J by 1 base; unmatched bases: 5. CDR1 GTSNPN and CDR2 SVGIG come from the germline V gene (reference sequence). CDR3 loop: CAWSVGAGGPQETQYF. The CDR3 nucleotides are TGTGCCTGGAGTGTGGGAGCGGGAGGGCCCCAAGAGACCCAGTACTTC.

This clone was recorded only once. The chain combines TRBV7-2 with TRBJ2-1, with a possible D match to TRBD2 (6 bases). V shed 5 bases and J shed 7 bases, with 18 bases lying between them. CDR3 length equals 15 residues. Germline assignment: CDR1 SGHTA and CDR2 FQGNSA. CDR3 sequence reads: CASSPGPGSKNEQFF. The CDR3, as DNA: TGTGCCAGCAGCCCAGGACCCGGGAGCAAGAATGAGCAGTTCTTC.

This clone was seen a single time. This chain links TRBV9 with TRBJ2-3; D is unresolved. This CDR3 has 14 amino acids. Looked up from germline, CDR1 is SGDLS and CDR2 is YYNGEE. V lost 0 bases and J 6 bases, leaving 11 bases between the germline ends. For the CDR3, the DNA is TGTGCCAGCAGCGTAGCGTCGGCCCCCGATACGCAGTATTTT. Encoded protein: CASSVASAPDTQYF.

The chain joins TRBV6-5 to TRBJ2-2; D unclear. Trimming took 0 bases from V and 1 from J, leaving 6 bases between them. The CDR3 has 15 amino acids. Per germline, CDR1 MNHEY and CDR2 SVGAGI. CDR3 loop: CASSYSGENTGELFF. The CDR3 coding sequence is TGTGCCAGCAGTTACTCGGGCGAGAACACCGGGGAGCTGTTTTTT.

The V and J genes are TRBV27 and TRBJ1-1; D unresolved. The CDR3 has 15 residues. Germline CDR1 and CDR2: MNHEY and SMNVEV (reference sequence). V lost 2 bases and J 0 bases, leaving 10 bases between the germline ends. Here the CDR3 DNA reads TGTGCCAGCAGTTTAAGTGTCGCCTTGAACACTGAAGCTTTCTTT. Translation gives CASSLSVALNTEAFF.

The J gene is TRBJ2-7, the V gene TRBV7-9, with 8 bases lining up with TRBD2. V dropped 4 bases and J dropped 4; count of bases not matched to a gene: 3. Germline V CDR1 and CDR2: SEHNR, FQNEAQ (reference sequence). The CDR3 totals 13 residues. Here the CDR3 reads CASSSGTSYEQYF. As DNA, the CDR3 is TGTGCCAGCAGCTCCGGGACTAGTTACGAGCAGTACTTC.

V is TRBV6-5 and J is TRBJ1-6; D is ambiguous. Germline CDR1 MNHEY, CDR2 SVGAGI. The CDR3 is 13 residues long. V lost 5 bases, J lost 6 bases, and 8 bases lay in between. CDR3 sequence (DNA): TGTGCCAGCAGTCGCGACACTAATTCACCCCTCCACTTT. The encoded protein is CASSRDTNSPLHF.

V usage is TRBV7-9 and J usage is TRBJ2-7; possible D gene TRBD1, 7 bases. The germline gives CDR1 SEHNR, CDR2 FQNEAQ (reference sequence). This CDR3 is 18 amino acids long. V lost 5 bases and J 5 bases, leaving 28 bases between the germline ends. The CDR3 sequence: CASSRQGRLGGSKDEQYF. In nucleotides, the CDR3 is TGTGCCAGCAGCCGACAGGGACGCCTTGGGGGGTCAAAGGACGAGCAGTACTTC.

V gene TRBV2 combines with J gene TRBJ2-1; the match to TRBD2 covers 13 bases. This CDR3 spans 16 amino acids. Looked up from germline, CDR1 is SNHLY and CDR2 is FYNNEI. The ends lost 3 bases at V and 9 bases at J; junction bases unmatched: 8. CDR3 in amino acids: CASSDQTSGRSGEQFF. The CDR3 nucleotides are TGTGCCAGCAGTGATCAGACTAGCGGGAGGAGCGGTGAGCAGTTCTTC.

The rearrangement joins TRBV19 to TRBJ1-5; 8 bases agree with TRBD1. From germline, CDR1 is LNHDA and CDR2 SQIVND (reference sequence). Trimming removed 5 bases from V and 4 bases from J; junction bases left unmatched: 10. The CDR3 loop spans 16 amino acids. CDR3: CASSFRGQGLNQPQHF. CDR3 sequence (DNA): TGTGCCAGTAGTTTTCGCGGACAGGGACTGAATCAGCCCCAGCATTTT.

The CDR3 DNA follows: TGTGCCAGCAGTTACAGGGGGGTAGGAGATACGCAGTATTTT. The encoded protein is CASSYRGVGDTQYF. V is TRBV6-5 and J is TRBJ2-3; the D gene could be TRBD1 or TRBD2 (6 bases each). The CDR3 has 14 amino acids. The V gene lost 2 bases and the J gene lost 5 bases, with 11 bases spanning the gap. Germline V lookup: CDR1 MNHEY, CDR2 SVGAGI.

The V call is TRBV24-1, the J call TRBJ2-1, with a weak D call TRBD2 (5 bases). Germline loops: CDR1 KGHDR, CDR2 SFDVKD. V dropped 7 bases and J dropped 7 bases, with 13 bases sitting between them. The CDR3 totals 13 residues. The CDR3 DNA follows: TGTGCCACCAGCGAGGGCCCGTGGAATGAGCAGTTCTTC. Its translation: CATSEGPWNEQFF.

The chain recombines TRBV4-1 with TRBJ2-1; weak D call: TRBD1 (6 bases). CDR1 and CDR2 from the germline V gene are MGHRA and YSYEKL. CDR3 length equals 18 residues. Trimming cost V 3 bases and J 8 bases, with 26 bases left between them. As DNA, the CDR3 is TGCGCCAGCAGCCAGCCTGTCAGGGGTAAAAGTCGGGGCCATGAGCAGTTCTTC. It translates to CASSQPVRGKSRGHEQFF.

This chain uses TRBV5-5 with TRBJ2-7; possibly TRBD1 for D (6 bases). Trimming removed 3 bases from V and 3 bases from J, with 13 bases in between. This CDR3 contains 14 residues. Germline-derived CDR1 and CDR2 are SGHKS and YYEKEE (reference sequence). The CDR3, as DNA: TGTGCCAGCAGCTGGGGTTCAGGGGACTACGAGCAGTACTTC. This gives the protein CASSWGSGDYEQYF.

V usage is TRBV6-6 and J usage is TRBJ1-2, with 9 bases lining up with TRBD1. This CDR3 has 15 residues. Per the germline V gene, CDR1 is MNHNY and CDR2 is SVGAGI (reference sequence). The trim removed 0 bases at V and 6 bases at J, leaving 5 bases unmatched. CDR3: CASSYSATGGHGYTF. Here the CDR3 DNA reads TGTGCCAGCAGTTACTCTGCGACAGGGGGGCATGGCTACACCTTC.